These T cell receptor beta chains were read from a single sample in a study of blood T cell repertoires in COVID-19. Method: immunoSEQ multiplex PCR; TCRdb's copy keeps in-frame clones and lacks some. Of over 65,000 clones listed, approximately 84% are singletons. The sequenced material came from peripheral blood. These receptors were collected from a human donor in a cohort sampled during active COVID-19. CDR3s include the opening cysteine and the closing phenylalanine or tryptophan. A D gene is named only where the DNA matches it firmly. The size field is filled for only some rows; it gives once, few, many or a size class.

J,V,size,D,DNA,CDR3
TRBJ2-7,TRBV30,once,TRBD2,TGTGCCTGGAGTCCAACTAGGACTAGCGAGGGTTCCGAGCAGTACTTC,CAWSPTRTSEGSEQYF
TRBJ2-5,TRBV5-1,NA,NA,TGCGCCAGCAGCCGGCCGGACAACCAAGAGACCCAGTACTTC,CASSRPDNQETQYF
TRBJ1-1,TRBV11-2,NA,TRBD1,TGTGCCAGCAGCTTCAGGTGGGACAGTGGGACTGAAGCTTTCTTT,CASSFRWDSGTEAFF
TRBJ2-5,TRBV5-1,NA,NA,TGCGCCAGCAGCTTCCAGGGGCAGGAGACCCAGTACTTC,CASSFQGQETQYF
TRBJ1-4,TRBV6-5,NA,TRBD1,TGTGCCAGCAGCCCGGCCGGGACAGGATATGAAAAACTGTTTTTT,CASSPAGTGYEKLFF
TRBJ2-7,TRBV6-6,NA,NA,TGTGCCAGCAGTTACGGCAGTCACTACGAGCAGTACTTC,CASSYGSHYEQYF
TRBJ2-2,TRBV25-1,NA,NA,TGTGCCAGCAGTCGGGACTCCCTCACCGGGGAGCTGTTTTTT,CASSRDSLTGELFF
TRBJ2-1,TRBV19,NA,TRBD2,TGTGCCAGTAGCCATACGGGTAGCGGGGGTTTAAGGGATGAGCAGTTCTTC,CASSHTGSGGLRDEQFF
TRBJ2-7,TRBV6-5,NA,NA,TGTGCCAGCAGTTACTCGAGGCAGGGGGGCTCCTACGAGCAGTACTTC,CASSYSRQGGSYEQYF
TRBJ1-2,TRBV12-3/TRBV12-4,NA,NA,TGTGCCAGCAGCATTGCTGAGAACTATGGCTACACCTTC,CASSIAENYGYTF
TRBJ2-7,TRBV7-9,NA,NA,TGTGCCAGCAGCTCACGTAGTCGCTCCTACGAGCAGTACTTC,CASSSRSRSYEQYF
TRBJ2-7,TRBV5-5,NA,NA,TGTGCCAGCAGCTTGGGAGGGGGACAACCGAGCTCCTACGAGCAGTACTTC,CASSLGGGQPSSYEQYF
TRBJ1-3,TRBV5-1,NA,NA,TGCGCCAGCAGCTTGGGGGACTCCGGAAACACCATATATTTT,CASSLGDSGNTIYF
TRBJ2-2,TRBV4-3,NA,TRBD1,TGCGCCAGCAGCCAAGAGCCTCGGACAGGTTACACCGGGGAGCTGTTTTTT,CASSQEPRTGYTGELFF
TRBJ2-1,TRBV19,NA,TRBD2,TGTGCCAGTAGTATCCTGGGACTAGCGGGGGGCTCCAATGAGCAGTTCTTC,CASSILGLAGGSNEQFF
TRBJ2-7,TRBV11-2,NA,TRBD1,TGTGCCAGCAGCATTGACAGGGCCCACGAGCAGTACTTC,CASSIDRAHEQYF
TRBJ2-3,TRBV4-1,NA,NA,TGCGCCAGCAGCCAAGGAAAATTGTTGGCGGGGCGGAGCACAGATACGCAGTATTTT,CASSQGKLLAGRSTDTQYF
TRBJ2-5,TRBV10-3,NA,TRBD1,TGTGCCATCAGTGCTAAAAGGGGGACAGGGGGCGGGGAGACCCAGTACTTC,CAISAKRGTGGGETQYF
TRBJ2-7,TRBV5-1,NA,TRBD2,TGCGCCAGCAGCCCCTCGGGGGGGGGCTTTGACGAGCAGTACTTC,CASSPSGGGFDEQYF
TRBJ2-7,TRBV7-9,NA,NA,TGTGCCAGCAGCTCGGCGGGGGCTACCTCCCACGAGCAGTACTTC,CASSSAGATSHEQYF
TRBJ1-4,TRBV4-1,few,NA,TGCGCCAGCAGCCAAGATCCCAGAAAACTGTTTTTT,CASSQDPRKLFF
TRBJ2-7,TRBV5-1,NA,TRBD1,TGCGCCAGCAGCGTCGACAGGGTTATCTACGAGCAGTACTTC,CASSVDRVIYEQYF
TRBJ1-5,TRBV2,NA,TRBD1,TGTGCCTCGGACAGGTCTAGCAATCAGCCCCAGCATTTT,CASDRSSNQPQHF
TRBJ1-4,TRBV5-6,NA,NA,TGTGCCAGCAGCTTTGGTTCAGGCTTTGGGGAAAAACTGTTTTTT,CASSFGSGFGEKLFF
TRBJ2-3,TRBV5-4,few,TRBD1,TGTGCCAGCAGCTTGGGAGGGACAGGGGGGGATACGCAGTATTTT,CASSLGGTGGDTQYF
TRBJ1-5,TRBV3-1/TRBV3-2,NA,TRBD1,TGTGCCAGCAGCCCTAGGACAGGGTTGAATGGCAATCAGCCCCAGCATTTT,CASSPRTGLNGNQPQHF
TRBJ2-1,TRBV11-2,few,TRBD2,TGTGCCAGCAGCTCAATCCGGGGGGGCGGTGAGCAGTTCTTC,CASSSIRGGGEQFF
TRBJ2-7,TRBV30,NA,NA,TGTGCCTGGAACGGGGGGCCGTTATCCTACGAGCAGTACTTC,CAWNGGPLSYEQYF
TRBJ1-4,TRBV5-1,NA,TRBD1,TGCGCCAGCAGCTCGGGACAGGCGGGCGGTAATGAAAAACTGTTTTTT,CASSSGQAGGNEKLFF
TRBJ2-1,TRBV11-2,NA,TRBD2,TGTGCCAGCAGCTTGACTAGCGGGGGGTTTGAGCAGTTCTTC,CASSLTSGGFEQFF
TRBJ1-1,TRBV5-6,NA,TRBD1,TGTGCCAGCAGCTCGCGACAGGGCCCTAACACTGAAGCTTTCTTT,CASSSRQGPNTEAFF
TRBJ2-7,TRBV19,NA,NA,TGTGCCAGTAGTACGGGCCGACAGGAGCTCTCCTACGAGCAGTACTTC,CASSTGRQELSYEQYF
TRBJ1-2,TRBV5-6,NA,TRBD1,TGTGCCAGCAGCTTGGGGGGACAGGGGCCCTATGGCTACACCTTC,CASSLGGQGPYGYTF
TRBJ1-1,TRBV18,NA,TRBD1,TGTGCCAGCTCACCTACAGGGGGCGGCACTGAAGCTTTCTTT,CASSPTGGGTEAFF
TRBJ1-4,TRBV3-1/TRBV3-2,NA,TRBD1,TGTGCCAGCAGCCAAGTCAGGGGGCGCGGTGAAAAACTGTTTTTT,CASSQVRGRGEKLFF
TRBJ2-7,TRBV5-4,NA,NA,TGTGCCAGCAGCTTGGGCAGGTTCAACGACGAGCAGTACTTC,CASSLGRFNDEQYF
TRBJ1-5,TRBV3-1/TRBV3-2,few,NA,TGTGCCAGCAGCCAGTCGGGGTTGTACCAGCCCCAGCATTTT,CASSQSGLYQPQHF
TRBJ2-7,TRBV14,once,TRBD2,TGTGCCAGCAGCCCCCGGAAGGCGGGGGGAAGCTCCTACGAGCAGTACTTC,CASSPRKAGGSSYEQYF
TRBJ2-2,TRBV5-5,NA,TRBD2,TGTGCCAGCAGCTATTGGGCCGTGACTAGCGCGAACACCGGGGAGCTGTTTTTT,CASSYWAVTSANTGELFF
TRBJ2-1,TRBV5-1,NA,TRBD1,TGCGCCAGCAGTTCCCAGGGGGATGGCTACAATGAGCAGTTCTTC,CASSSQGDGYNEQFF
TRBJ1-5,TRBV18,NA,NA,TGTGCCAGCTCTCCAACAGGGTCCTCTGTCTGGCAGCCCCAGCATTTT,CASSPTGSSVWQPQHF
TRBJ1-2,TRBV19,NA,TRBD1,TGTGCCAGTAGTGTAATCCGGGACAGCTATGGCTACACCTTC,CASSVIRDSYGYTF
TRBJ2-5,TRBV9,NA,TRBD2,TGTGCCAGCAGCGCGACGGGGGGAGGGATTAGACAAGAGACCCAGTACTTC,CASSATGGGIRQETQYF
TRBJ2-7,TRBV12-3/TRBV12-4,NA,NA,TGTGCCAGCGGTACCTACTACGAGCAGTACTTC,CASGTYYEQYF
TRBJ1-2,TRBV4-1,once,TRBD1,TGCGCCAGCAGCCATGGACAGGGGGCTCCCGACTATGGCTACACCTTC,CASSHGQGAPDYGYTF
TRBJ2-1,TRBV9,NA,TRBD2,TGTGCCAGCAGCGTATCGAGCGGGGGGCCCAATGAGCAGTTCTTC,CASSVSSGGPNEQFF
TRBJ1-2,TRBV28,NA,TRBD1,TGTGCCAGCACTGACGGACAGGGCTACGTCTATGGCTACACCTTC,CASTDGQGYVYGYTF
TRBJ1-2,TRBV3-1/TRBV3-2,NA,NA,TGTGCCAGCAGCCAAGGAGAAGGGGGAGGCTACACCTTC,CASSQGEGGGYTF
TRBJ1-2,TRBV27,NA,NA,TGTGCCAGCAGTTTAAAAAGAGGATATGGCTACACCTTC,CASSLKRGYGYTF
TRBJ2-3,TRBV5-1,NA,TRBD1,TGCGCCAGCAGCTTGGGACAGGGGGGGACAGATACGCAGTATTTT,CASSLGQGGTDTQYF
TRBJ2-1,TRBV7-2,NA,NA,TGTGCCAGCAGCTCGACAGCGAGCTCCTACAATGAGCAGTTCTTC,CASSSTASSYNEQFF
TRBJ2-3,TRBV7-9,NA,NA,TGTGCCAGCAGCTTAGGCTTGCGATCCACAGATACGCAGTATTTT,CASSLGLRSTDTQYF
TRBJ2-5,TRBV23-1,NA,TRBD2,TGCGCCAGCAGTTACCGCTCGGGAGCGGGGGGGCCAGGAGAGACCCAGTACTTC,CASSYRSGAGGPGETQYF
TRBJ2-2,TRBV11-2,NA,NA,TGTGCCAGCGCGGGGAGCAACACCGGGGAGCTGTTTTTT,CASAGSNTGELFF
TRBJ2-3,TRBV6-5,NA,NA,TGTGCCAGCACCACGACAGACCTGGGCACAGATACGCAGTATTTT,CASTTTDLGTDTQYF
TRBJ2-3,TRBV30,NA,TRBD2,TGTGCCTGGATTGCCGGACTAGCGGCCACAGATACGCAGTATTTT,CAWIAGLAATDTQYF
TRBJ2-2,TRBV7-6,NA,TRBD2,TGTGCCAGCAGCTTACGGGGGGCGAACACCGGGGAGCTGTTTTTT,CASSLRGANTGELFF
TRBJ2-7,TRBV15,NA,NA,TGTGCCACCAGCAGAGAACAGGGCACCTACGAGCAGTACTTC,CATSREQGTYEQYF
TRBJ2-1,TRBV18,NA,TRBD1,TGTGCCAGCTCGCCGGACAGGGAGGCCTACAATGAGCAGTTCTTC,CASSPDREAYNEQFF
TRBJ2-2,TRBV28,NA,NA,TGTGCCAGTTGGGGGGGCCTTCGCTACACCGGGGAGCTGTTTTTT,CASWGGLRYTGELFF